A single sample is the source of the 14 T cell receptor beta chains below, sequenced in a study of cytomegalovirus exposure and HLA in healthy donors. The PCR ran on 60 Vbeta and 13 Jbeta primers. Measured with immunoSEQ multiplex PCR; TCRdb has only the in-frame clones, and not every one. The profile shows about 130,000 clones, about 82% of them singletons. The sequenced sample was PBMCs. These receptors were collected from a boy aged 5-17 years in good health and CMV-seronegative.

The chain employs TRBV5-4 and TRBJ2-3; TRBD2 is a possible D gene (6 bases). The germline gives CDR1 SGHNT, CDR2 YYREEE (reference sequence). Trimming took 0 bases from V and 0 from J, leaving 11 bases between them. The CDR3 runs 16 residues. In DNA form, the CDR3 reads TGTGCCAGCAGCTTGGGCGGGCGGGGAAGCACAGATACGCAGTATTTT. As protein: CASSLGGRGSTDTQYF.

V is TRBV5-1 and J is TRBJ2-7, with 9 nucleotides matching TRBD1. The CDR3 totals 14 residues. Germline CDR1 is SGHRS and CDR2 is YFSETQ. Trimming took 2 bases from V and 3 from J; bases not matched to a gene: 3. The CDR3 sequence: CASSFGQGSYEQYF. The CDR3, as DNA: TGCGCCAGCAGCTTCGGACAGGGGAGCTACGAGCAGTACTTC. Combining the CDR3 with reference TRBV5-1 and TRBJ2-7 gives the whole variable domain KAGVTQTPRYLIKTRGQQVTLSCSPISGHRSVSWYQQTPGQGLQFLFEYFSETQRNKGNFPGRFSGRQFSNSRSEMNVSTLELGDSALYLCASSFGQGSYEQYFGPGTRLTVT.

This clone appeared a single time. A junction boundary mismatches the germline segment, possibly from a read error. The J gene is TRBJ1-1, the V gene TRBV7-9; D not certain. The V gene's germline CDR1 is SEHNR and CDR2 FQNEAQ (reference sequence). This CDR3 has 14 amino acids. The CDR3 DNA follows: TGTTCCAGCAGCTCGACTAGGATGAACACTGAAGCTTTCTTT. It encodes CSSSSTRMNTEAFF.

The chain joins TRBV2 to TRBJ2-7, with D uncertain. This CDR3 spans 14 amino acids. Trimming removed 7 bases at V and 1 base at J, with 14 bases between. Germline CDR1 SNHLY, CDR2 FYNNEI. The CDR3: CASTNFRGSYEQYF. The DNA for the CDR3 is TGTGCCAGCACCAACTTCCGAGGATCCTACGAGCAGTACTTC.

This clone was counted only a few times. The V and J genes are TRBV5-1 and TRBJ2-2; 8 nucleotides match TRBD1. CDR3 length equals 18 residues. Losses at the gene ends were 3 bases for V and 2 bases for J; bases not matched to a gene: 12. Germline V gene sequence: CDR1 SGHRS, CDR2 YFSETQ. In DNA form, the CDR3 reads TGCGCCAGCAGCTCCGGACAGGGTAGAGGTTTCAACACCGGGGAGCTGTTTTTT. It is translated as CASSSGQGRGFNTGELFF.

CDR3 sequence reads: CASSYSILGWGEQFF. The CDR3 coding sequence is TGTGCCAGCAGTTACTCGATACTAGGTTGGGGTGAGCAGTTCTTC. The chain employs TRBV6-5 and TRBJ2-1; a possible D gene is TRBD2 (5 bases). The length of the CDR3 is 15 residues. Trimming stripped 0 bases from V and 9 bases from J, with 15 bases between. Looked up from germline, CDR1 is MNHEY and CDR2 is SVGAGI.

The chain combines TRBV4-3 with TRBJ1-6; 7 bases map to TRBD1. Germline V lookup: CDR1 LGHNA, CDR2 YSLEER. The CDR3 length is 15 residues. V lost 3 bases and J lost 7; bases outside the gene matches: 6. The chain's CDR3 is CASSHLSGQNSPLHF. Written as DNA, the CDR3 is TGCGCCAGCAGCCACCTCTCGGGACAGAATTCACCCCTCCACTTT.

This clone occurred a few times. The chain has TRBV25-1 and TRBJ2-3, with 7 positions matching TRBD1. The V gene's germline CDR1 is MGHDK and CDR2 SYGVNS. V was pared by 5 bases and J by 3 bases, with 2 bases of the junction left unmatched. This CDR3 has 13 amino acids. As DNA, the CDR3 is TGTGCCAGCAGTACAGGGGTTACAGATACGCAGTATTTT. This translates into CASSTGVTDTQYF.

The chain uses TRBV7-9 and TRBJ2-1; 8 nucleotides match TRBD2. CDR1 and CDR2 from the germline V gene are SEHNR and FQNEAQ (reference sequence). The CDR3 totals 16 residues. Germline trimming cut 1 base from V and 2 bases from J; bases unmatched to any gene: 4. CDR3 loop: CASSLVALAAYNEQFF. Here the CDR3 DNA reads TGTGCCAGCAGCTTAGTAGCACTAGCGGCCTACAATGAGCAGTTCTTC. The whole variable domain, filled in from reference TRBV7-9 and TRBJ2-1, reads DTGVSQNPRHKITKRGQNVTFRCDPISEHNRLYWYRQTLGQGPEFLTYFQNEAQLEKSRLLSDRFSAERPKGSFSTLEIQRTEQGDSAMYLCASSLVALAAYNEQFFGPGTRLTVL.

The chain joins TRBV4-2 to TRBJ2-7; perhaps TRBD2 as D (6 bases). The germline V gene has CDR1 LGHNA and CDR2 YNFKEQ. The CDR3 spans 15 residues. Trimming left V 0 bases short and J 7 bases short, with 16 bases between. In DNA, the CDR3 is TGTGCCAGCAGCCAAGAAGGAATCCGAGGAGGGGAGCAGTACTTC. It encodes CASSQEGIRGGEQYF.

The chain links TRBV20-1 to TRBJ1-4, with D maybe TRBD1 (6 bases). The V gene's germline CDR1 is DFQATT and CDR2 SNEGSKA (reference sequence). The V end was cut by 5 bases, the J end by 8 bases, with 9 bases between. This CDR3 comprises 11 residues. The CDR3 region is CSALQGEKLFF. DNA of the CDR3: TGCAGTGCTTTACAGGGAGAAAAACTGTTTTTT.

The gene calls are TRBV5-1 and TRBJ2-7; 7 bases align to TRBD2. The CDR3 runs to 14 residues. The germline V gene encodes CDR1 SGHRS and CDR2 YFSETQ. V lost 4 bases and J lost 5; bases outside the gene matches: 9. This CDR3 reads CASSPTLASDEQYF. The CDR3 nucleotides are TGCGCCAGCAGCCCCACACTAGCGTCGGACGAGCAGTACTTC. The variable domain in full, with the rest retrieved from reference TRBV5-1 and TRBJ2-7, is KAGVTQTPRYLIKTRGQQVTLSCSPISGHRSVSWYQQTPGQGLQFLFEYFSETQRNKGNFPGRFSGRQFSNSRSEMNVSTLELGDSALYLCASSPTLASDEQYFGPGTRLTVT.

With regard to this clone: Other DNA sequences of this sample code for an identical CDR3. The chain employs TRBV2 and TRBJ1-5, with D hard to call. The CDR3 length is 12 residues. Germline values: CDR1 SNHLY, CDR2 FYNNEI. V was pared by 4 bases and J by 2 bases, with 3 bases between. The CDR3 is CASSAGNQPQHF. In nucleotides, the CDR3 is TGTGCCAGCAGTGCTGGCAATCAGCCCCAGCATTTT.

This clone was found once. The chain uses TRBV7-9 and TRBJ1-1; perhaps TRBD1 as D (5 bases). V gave up 5 bases and J gave up 7 bases, with 20 bases separating them. The length of the CDR3 is 15 residues. CDR1 and CDR2 from the germline V gene are SEHNR and FQNEAQ (reference sequence). CDR3 sequence (DNA): TGTGCCAGCAGCCCCCCGGGACTTGCCAAGAATGAAGCTTTCTTT. Encoded protein: CASSPPGLAKNEAFF.